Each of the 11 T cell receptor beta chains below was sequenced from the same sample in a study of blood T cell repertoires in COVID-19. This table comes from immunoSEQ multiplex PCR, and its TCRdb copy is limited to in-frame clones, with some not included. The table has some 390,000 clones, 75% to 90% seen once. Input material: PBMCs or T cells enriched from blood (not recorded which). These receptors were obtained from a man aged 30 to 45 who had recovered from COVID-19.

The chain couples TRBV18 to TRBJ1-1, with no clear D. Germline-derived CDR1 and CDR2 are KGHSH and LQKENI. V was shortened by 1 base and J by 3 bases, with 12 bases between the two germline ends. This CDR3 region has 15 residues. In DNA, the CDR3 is TGTGCCAGCTCACCACTCCTCTCCGGGGACACTGAAGCTTTCTTT. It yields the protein CASSPLLSGDTEAFF. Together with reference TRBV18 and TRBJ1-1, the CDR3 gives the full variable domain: NAGVMQNPRHLVRRRGQEARLRCSPMKGHSHVYWYRQLPEEGLKFMVYLQKENIIDESGMPKERFSAEFPKEGPSILRIQQVVRGDSAAYFCASSPLLSGDTEAFFGQGTRLTVV.

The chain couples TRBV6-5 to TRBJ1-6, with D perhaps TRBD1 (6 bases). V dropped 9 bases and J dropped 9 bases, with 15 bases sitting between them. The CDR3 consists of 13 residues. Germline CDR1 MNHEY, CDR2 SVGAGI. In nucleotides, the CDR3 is TGTGCCAGTACCGGGACAATCCCTTCACCCCTCCACTTT. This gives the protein CASTGTIPSPLHF.

The CDR3 region is CASSFRTGSTEAFF. Here the CDR3 DNA reads TGTGCCAGTAGCTTTAGGACAGGGTCCACTGAAGCTTTCTTT. The V call is TRBV19, the J call TRBJ1-1; 8 nucleotides align to TRBD1. The CDR3 totals 14 residues. The germline V gene has CDR1 LNHDA and CDR2 SQIVND (reference sequence). The V and J ends lost 6 bases and 4 bases, in that order; junction bases with no gene match: 7. Full variable domain (remainder filled in from reference TRBV19 and TRBJ1-1): DGGITQSPKYLFRKEGQNVTLSCEQNLNHDAMYWYRQDPGQGLRLIYYSQIVNDFQKGDIAEGYSVSREKKESFPLTVTSAQKNPTAFYLCASSFRTGSTEAFFGQGTRLTVV.

The CDR3 DNA follows: TGTGCCAGCAGTTCATTTAGCGGGAGCTCCTACAATGAGCAGTTCTTC. Its protein is CASSSFSGSSYNEQFF. V usage is TRBV6-5 and J usage is TRBJ2-1, with 9 bases fitting TRBD2. From germline, CDR1 is MNHEY and CDR2 SVGAGI. V trimming: 4 bases; J trimming: 0 bases; junction bases outside the gene matches: 4. The CDR3 has 16 amino acids.

As DNA, the CDR3 is TGTGCCAGCAGCTTGTCCCAGGGGGCGATCTACGAGCAGTACTTC. The encoded protein is CASSLSQGAIYEQYF. The rearrangement uses TRBV5-4 and TRBJ2-7; 8 positions agree with TRBD1. The CDR3 has 15 residues. Germline assignment: CDR1 SGHNT and CDR2 YYREEE (reference sequence). After removal of 1 base from V and 3 bases from J, the junction contained 6 bases not matched to a gene. The whole variable domain, filled in from reference TRBV5-4 and TRBJ2-7, reads ETGVTQSPTHLIKTRGQQVTLRCSSQSGHNTVSWYQQALGQGPQFIFQYYREEENGRGNFPPRFSGLQFPNYSSELNVNALELDDSALYLCASSLSQGAIYEQYFGPGTRLTVT.

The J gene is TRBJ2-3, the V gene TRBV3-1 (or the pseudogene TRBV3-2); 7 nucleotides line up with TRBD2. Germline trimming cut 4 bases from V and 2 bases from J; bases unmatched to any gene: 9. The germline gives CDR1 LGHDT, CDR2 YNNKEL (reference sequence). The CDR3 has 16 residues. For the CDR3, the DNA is TGTGCCAGCAGCCCGTATTTCGGGGGGATCACAGATACGCAGTATTTT. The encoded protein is CASSPYFGGITDTQYF.

In DNA form, the CDR3 reads TGTGCCAGCAGCCCCTCAGCGGGAGTGGCCTACAATGAGCAGTTCTTC. Translation: CASSPSAGVAYNEQFF. The chain recombines TRBV7-9 with TRBJ2-1, with 8 bases fitting TRBD2. V shed 5 bases, J shed 2 bases, and the junction held 8 bases outside the gene matches. The length of the CDR3 is 16 residues. CDR1 SEHNR and CDR2 FQNEAQ come from the germline V gene (reference sequence). The full variable domain, with the rest looked up from reference TRBV7-9 and TRBJ2-1, is DTGVSQNPRHKITKRGQNVTFRCDPISEHNRLYWYRQTLGQGPEFLTYFQNEAQLEKSRLLSDRFSAERPKGSFSTLEIQRTEQGDSAMYLCASSPSAGVAYNEQFFGPGTRLTVL.

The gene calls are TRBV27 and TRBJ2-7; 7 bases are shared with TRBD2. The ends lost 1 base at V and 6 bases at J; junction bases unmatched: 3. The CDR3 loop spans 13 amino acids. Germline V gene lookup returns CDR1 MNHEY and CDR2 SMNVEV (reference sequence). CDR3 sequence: CASSLLGEGEQYF. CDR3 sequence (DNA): TGTGCCAGCAGTTTATTGGGGGAGGGCGAGCAGTACTTC.

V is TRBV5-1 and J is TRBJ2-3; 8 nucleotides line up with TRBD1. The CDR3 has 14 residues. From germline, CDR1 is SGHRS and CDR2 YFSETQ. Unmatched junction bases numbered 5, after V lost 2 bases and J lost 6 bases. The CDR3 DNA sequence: TGCGCCAGCAGCTTACCGACAGGGGCGGATACGCAGTATTTT. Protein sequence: CASSLPTGADTQYF. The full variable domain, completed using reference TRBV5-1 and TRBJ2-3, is KAGVTQTPRYLIKTRGQQVTLSCSPISGHRSVSWYQQTPGQGLQFLFEYFSETQRNKGNFPGRFSGRQFSNSRSEMNVSTLELGDSALYLCASSLPTGADTQYFGPGTRLTVL.

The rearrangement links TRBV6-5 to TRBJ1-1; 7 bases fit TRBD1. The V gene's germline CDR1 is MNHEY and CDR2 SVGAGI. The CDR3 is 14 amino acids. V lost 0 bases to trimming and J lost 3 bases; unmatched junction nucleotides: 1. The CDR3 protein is CASSYSTGYTEAFF. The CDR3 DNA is TGTGCCAGCAGTTACTCGACAGGGTACACTGAAGCTTTCTTT.

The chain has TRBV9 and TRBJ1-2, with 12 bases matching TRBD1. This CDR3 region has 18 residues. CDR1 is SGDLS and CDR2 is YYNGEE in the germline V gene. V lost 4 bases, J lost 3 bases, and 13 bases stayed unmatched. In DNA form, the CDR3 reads TGTGCCAGCAGCCCCAGCCCCGGGACAGGGGGCTTTCACTATGGCTACACCTTC. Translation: CASSPSPGTGGFHYGYTF.